This T cell receptor (beta chain) was sequenced for a study of memory CD4+ T cells and cytomegalovirus serostatus. This table comes from immunoSEQ multiplex PCR, and its TCRdb copy is limited to in-frame clones, with some not included. Of about 46,000 clones in the sample, roughly 73% were seen once. This CDR3 is built from 15 residues. From germline, CDR1 is SGHTA and CDR2 FQGNSA. With V trimmed by 4 bases and J by 1 base, 3 bases remained unmatched. Study-wide results and caveats: A US-trained random forest predicted CMV serostatus with median AUC around 0.91. Each of approximately 69 CMV-associated TCRbeta sequences occurred in one to five individuals.

Single viable CD3+CD4+CD8-CD45RO+ cells were sorted as the memory CD4+ T cells. Concerning this clone: Its target is unknown.

This chain connects TRBV7-2 to TRBJ2-2; 7 nucleotides match TRBD1. This clonotype was obtained from an adult in good health and CMV-seronegative. Sequenced: memory CD4+ T cells from blood. For the CDR3, the DNA is TGTGCCAGCAGCTCCCGGACAGGGAACACCGGGGAGCTGTTTTTT. Translated, it gives CASSSRTGNTGELFF. Looking up the rest from reference TRBV7-2 and TRBJ2-2 gives the full variable domain: GAGVSQSPSNKVTEKGKDVELRCDPISGHTALYWYRQSLGQGLEFLIYFQGNSAPDKSGLPSDRFSAERTGGSVSTLTIQRTQQEDSAVYLCASSSRTGNTGELFFGEGSRLTVL.